This TCR beta chain was profiled in a study of cytomegalovirus exposure and HLA in healthy donors. Germline V gene lookup returns CDR1 SGHRS and CDR2 YFSETQ. This CDR3 is 14 amino acids long. V was clipped by 5 bases and J by 7 bases; unmatched bases: 9. Vbeta (60) and Jbeta (13) primers were used in the PCR. Sequenced by immunoSEQ multiplex PCR; TCRdb stores in-frame clones only, minus some. Of around 120,000 clones listed, around 80% are singletons. Sequenced material: PBMCs. The chain combines TRBV5-1 with TRBJ2-1; TRBD1 agrees at 7 bases. The TCR originated in a man between 18 and 29 years old in good health and CMV-seronegative. In DNA form, the CDR3 reads TGCGCCAGCAGAACGACAGGGTTAAGGAATGAGCAGTTCTTC. Protein product: CASRTTGLRNEQFF.